Below are 30 T cell receptor beta chains sequenced from a single sample in a study of vaccination and CD4 T cells after COVID-19. No cognate antigen is known for these TCRs. Sequencing of the DNA from cultured CD4+ T cells was carried out with the Oncomine TCR Beta short-read assay. Extraction of genomic DNA was performed on cultured CD4+ T cells. TCRdb used MiXCR to reprocess the PCR reads, holding one entry per CDR3 protein. The sample includes 10,000 or so distinct CDR3 sequences, about 34% of them seen just once. Treatment noted: approximately 11-day PBMC culture with coronavirus spike peptide pools or control peptides (ViraFEST assay). Gathering of the CD4+ T cells, from the unexposed donor, took place before the COVID-19 pandemic (2011-2018). Sequenced input: CD4+ T cells from blood, cultured in vitro. The receptors stem from a human donor in good health.

V usage is TRBV2 and J usage is TRBJ2-7; 7 nucleotides align to TRBD2. Trimming took 1 base from V and 2 from J; bases not matched to a gene: 5. This CDR3 is built from 15 residues. The V gene's germline CDR1 is SNHLY and CDR2 FYNNEI. As DNA, the CDR3 is TGTGCCAGCAGTGAAGTCTCTAGCGGTCCCTACGAGCAGTACTTC. It specifies CASSEVSSGPYEQYF.

Sample share makes this clonotype medium-sized. V gene TRBV6-1 combines with J gene TRBJ1-1; D is undetermined. V shed 6 bases and J shed 1 base, with 15 bases lying between them. Germline V gene lookup returns CDR1 MNHNS and CDR2 SASEGT. CDR3 size: 15 residues. The CDR3 loop is CASSLARAWNTEAFF. In nucleotides, the CDR3 is TGTGCCAGCAGCCTCGCACGTGCGTGGAACACTGAAGCTTTCTTT.

J is TRBJ2-1 and V is TRBV6-1; 7 positions agree with TRBD2. There are 13 residues in the CDR3. Germline loops: CDR1 MNHNS, CDR2 SASEGT. V trimming: 8 bases; J trimming: 7 bases; junction bases outside the gene matches: 8. CDR3 DNA: TGTGCCAGCGTCGCGGCGGGAGTTAATGAGCAGTTCTTC. As protein: CASVAAGVNEQFF.

The sample holds a few counts of this clonotype. CDR3 coding DNA: TGCAGTGCTAGAGCCCCGACTTGGTCAAGGAGCTCCTACGAGCAGTACTTC. Amino acids: CSARAPTWSRSSYEQYF. The chain joins TRBV20-1 to TRBJ2-7; D is unresolved. CDR1 is DFQATT and CDR2 is SNEGSKA in the germline V gene (reference sequence). This CDR3 is built from 17 residues. Trimming took off 1 base at V and 0 bases at J, with 19 bases between the two ends.

The chain carries TRBV20-1 and TRBJ2-1, with TRBD2 matching over 8 bases. The CDR3 covers 15 residues. V was pared by 4 bases and J by 4 bases, with 9 bases of the junction left unmatched. Germline lookup yields CDR1 DFQATT and CDR2 SNEGSKA (reference sequence). CDR3 residues: CSAIPGTRTYNEQFF. The CDR3 nucleotides are TGCAGTGCTATACCCGGGACTAGGACTTACAATGAGCAGTTCTTC.

Only a few counts were recorded for this clonotype. This chain uses TRBV20-1 with TRBJ1-2; D might be TRBD1 (6 bases). V lost 0 bases to trimming and J lost 4 bases, with 15 bases between them. This CDR3 is 15 amino acids long. From germline, CDR1 is DFQATT and CDR2 SNEGSKA (reference sequence). The CDR3 protein is CSARDLDRSSYGYTF. The CDR3 DNA sequence: TGCAGTGCTAGAGATCTCGACAGGTCCTCCTATGGCTACACCTTC.

Only a few counts were recorded for this clonotype. The chain is built from TRBV7-9 and TRBJ2-7; D is undetermined. CDR1 and CDR2 (germline): SEHNR, FQNEAQ (reference sequence). CDR3 length: 15 amino acids. Trimming took off 2 bases at V and 5 bases at J, with 16 bases between the two ends. DNA for the CDR3: TGTGCCAGCAGCTTATCCGGCAGCCCTATTCACGAGCAGTACTTC. Amino acids: CASSLSGSPIHEQYF.

This clonotype was seen only a few times. V and J are TRBV4-3 and TRBJ2-3; 11 bases are shared with TRBD2. The V gene's germline CDR1 is LGHNA and CDR2 YSLEER. This CDR3 is 16 amino acids long. The trim removed 1 base at V and 0 bases at J, leaving 0 bases unmatched. The DNA of the CDR3 is TGCGCCAGCAGCCAAGGGACTAGCGGGAGCACAGATACGCAGTATTTT. As protein: CASSQGTSGSTDTQYF.

This chain joins TRBV20-1 and TRBJ2-7; 7 nucleotides agree with TRBD2. Germline-derived CDR1 and CDR2 are DFQATT and SNEGSKA (reference sequence). With 3 bases clipped from V and 5 bases from J, the junction kept 7 bases outside the gene matches. This CDR3 has 13 amino acids. The CDR3 DNA reads as TGCAGTGCTAGGGTGGGAGGGCCCCACGAGCAGTACTTC. Its protein product is CSARVGGPHEQYF.

The J gene is TRBJ1-2, the V gene TRBV7-2; D is ambiguous. V was pared by 2 bases and J by 6 bases, with 7 bases between. The CDR3 totals 12 residues. Germline V gene lookup returns CDR1 SGHTA and CDR2 FQGNSA. For the CDR3, the DNA is TGTGCCAGCAGCTTAAAGGGTGATGGCTACACCTTC. It codes for CASSLKGDGYTF.

This clonotype was observed a single time. The chain uses TRBV5-1 and TRBJ1-1; 7 bases align to TRBD1. The V segment lost 2 bases and the J segment 3 bases; nucleotides outside the gene matches: 4. Looked up from germline, CDR1 is SGHRS and CDR2 is YFSETQ. This CDR3 contains 14 residues. DNA of the CDR3: TGCGCCAGCAGCTTACGACAGGGCGACACTGAAGCTTTCTTT. It specifies CASSLRQGDTEAFF.

The rearrangement joins TRBV20-1 to TRBJ2-7; D might be TRBD1 (6 bases). V lost 6 bases and J lost 7, with 19 bases in between. Germline V gene lookup returns CDR1 DFQATT and CDR2 SNEGSKA (reference sequence). The CDR3 is 13 residues long. The CDR3 reads CSASRDKLEEQYF. The CDR3 nucleotides read TGCAGTGCGAGCCGGGACAAACTTGAGGAGCAGTACTTC.

In this sample, this clonotype turned up a few times. V gene TRBV6-1 combines with J gene TRBJ2-1; 11 nucleotides line up with TRBD2. Germline V CDR1 and CDR2: MNHNS, SASEGT. The CDR3 consists of 14 residues. Germline trimming cut 6 bases from V and 8 bases from J; bases unmatched to any gene: 6. CDR3 loop: CASRLAGANDEQFF. The CDR3 nucleotides are TGTGCCAGCAGACTAGCGGGAGCGAATGATGAGCAGTTCTTC.

The J gene is TRBJ2-7, the V gene TRBV7-2; D might be TRBD1 (5 bases). V lost 1 base to trimming and J lost 3 bases, with 10 bases between them. The CDR3 spans 14 residues. CDR1 and CDR2 (germline): SGHTA, FQGNSA. CDR3 bases: TGTGCCAGCAGCTTAGGCCCAGGGAACTACGAGCAGTACTTC. It specifies CASSLGPGNYEQYF.

The chain is built from TRBV19 and TRBJ1-5; the D gene is possibly TRBD1 (5 bases). Germline lookup yields CDR1 LNHDA and CDR2 SQIVND (reference sequence). V was clipped by 3 bases and J by 4 bases, with 13 bases between them. The CDR3 sequence is 15 residues long. The CDR3: CASSMLQVSNQPQHF. CDR3 in DNA: TGTGCCAGTAGTATGTTACAGGTGTCAAATCAGCCCCAGCATTTT.

This clonotype was seen a handful of times. CDR3 in DNA: TGTGCCAGCAGCCTGGACACCGAGGGGACCCAGTACTTC. Translated, it gives CASSLDTEGTQYF. The chain joins TRBV11-3 to TRBJ2-5; either TRBD1 or TRBD2 may supply D (5 bases each). This CDR3 spans 13 amino acids. Trimming left V 5 bases short and J 7 bases short, with 14 bases between. CDR1 and CDR2 from the germline V gene are SGHNT and YENEEA.

V usage is TRBV18 and J usage is TRBJ2-3; D is possibly TRBD2 (6 bases). The CDR3 sequence is 15 residues long. The germline CDR1 and CDR2 sequences are KGHSH and LQKENI. The V end lost 3 bases, the J end lost 5 bases, and 15 bases lay between the germline ends. This chain's CDR3 is CASSPGVQAGDTQYF. CDR3 DNA sequence: TGTGCCAGCTCACCGGGCGTCCAAGCGGGAGATACGCAGTATTTT.

This clonotype came up a few times. The rearrangement links TRBV20-1 to TRBJ2-1; 8 bases line up with TRBD2. V trimming: 4 bases; J trimming: 3 bases; junction bases outside the gene matches: 5. Germline lookup yields CDR1 DFQATT and CDR2 SNEGSKA (reference sequence). The CDR3 loop spans 14 amino acids. Written as DNA, the CDR3 is TGCAGTGCTACCGGGACTAGTAGCTACAATGAGCAGTTCTTC. Its protein product is CSATGTSSYNEQFF.

The chain combines TRBV4-1 with TRBJ2-1; 7 bases fit TRBD1. The CDR3 contains 14 residues. Germline V gene sequence: CDR1 MGHRA, CDR2 YSYEKL. With 5 bases clipped from V and 5 bases from J, the junction kept 6 bases outside the gene matches. CDR3 sequence (DNA): TGCGCCAGCAGCGACCGTACAGGGGACAATGAGCAGTTCTTC. It yields the protein CASSDRTGDNEQFF.

The chain has TRBV20-1 and TRBJ1-2; D may be TRBD1 (5 bases). V gave up 3 bases and J gave up 4 bases, with 18 bases separating them. CDR3 length: 15 amino acids. Per germline, CDR1 DFQATT and CDR2 SNEGSKA (reference sequence). The CDR3: CSASGPEQGRYGYTF. CDR3 in DNA: TGCAGTGCTAGTGGCCCGGAGCAGGGCCGCTATGGCTACACCTTC.

This clonotype was observed a handful of times. The V gene is TRBV20-1, the J gene TRBJ2-3; D might be TRBD1 (5 bases). Germline V gene lookup returns CDR1 DFQATT and CDR2 SNEGSKA (reference sequence). V lost 0 bases to trimming and J lost 6 bases, with 13 bases between them. The CDR3 is 14 amino acids. CDR3 protein: CSARDRLRVDTQYF. The CDR3 nucleotides read TGCAGTGCTAGAGATCGGCTCAGGGTGGATACGCAGTATTTT.

The J gene is TRBJ1-6, the V gene TRBV7-6; no firm D call. V was cut by 1 base and J by 0 bases, with 7 bases left in between. The germline V gene encodes CDR1 SGHVS and CDR2 FNYEAQ. The length of the CDR3 is 16 residues. CDR3 sequence: CASSLVGSSYNSPLHF. DNA for the CDR3: TGTGCCAGCAGCTTAGTGGGGAGCTCCTATAATTCACCCCTCCACTTT.

The CDR3 loop is CASSVYQNSPLHF. The CDR3 coding sequence is TGTGCCAGCAGTGTTTACCAAAATTCACCCCTCCACTTT. This chain connects TRBV6-1 to TRBJ1-6; D gene uncertain. Germline V gene data show CDR1 as MNHNS and CDR2 as SASEGT. The CDR3 sequence is 13 residues long. Trimming took 4 bases from V and 7 from J, leaving 8 bases between them.

In this sample, this clonotype turned up a few times. The J gene is TRBJ2-3, the V gene TRBV7-3; maybe TRBD2 (6 bases). V lost 5 bases to trimming and J lost 1 base, with 13 bases between them. The CDR3 consists of 15 residues. Per the germline V gene, CDR1 is SGHTA and CDR2 is FQGTGA. CDR3 amino acids: CASSPKGLRTDTQYF. In DNA form, the CDR3 reads TGTGCCAGCAGCCCCAAGGGACTCCGCACAGATACGCAGTATTTT.

This chain joins TRBV25-1 and TRBJ2-5; no definite D call. This CDR3 is built from 13 residues. Trimming left V 1 base short and J 7 bases short, with 10 bases between. From germline, CDR1 is MGHDK and CDR2 SYGVNS. The CDR3 loop is CASSEFDVGTQYF. The CDR3 coding sequence is TGTGCCAGCAGTGAATTCGACGTGGGGACCCAGTACTTC.

This clonotype was seen a handful of times. The chain joins TRBV28 to TRBJ1-4, with D perhaps matching TRBD1 (6 bases). In germline, CDR1 is MDHEN, CDR2 SYDVKM. The CDR3 runs 15 residues. The V and J ends lost 4 bases and 6 bases respectively, with 15 bases between them. DNA of the CDR3: TGTGCCAGCAGTTCCCCGGGGGGGGCTTATGAAAAACTGTTTTTT. Residues: CASSSPGGAYEKLFF.

This clonotype was counted only a few times. The chain links TRBV20-1 to TRBJ2-5; no clear D gene. This CDR3 contains 13 residues. The germline V gene encodes CDR1 DFQATT and CDR2 SNEGSKA (reference sequence). Trimming pared 5 bases from V and 2 bases from J, leaving 12 bases between. CDR3 residues: CSARPRFQETQYF. CDR3 nucleotides: TGCAGTGCTCGCCCCCGCTTTCAAGAGACCCAGTACTTC.

The rearrangement joins TRBV4-3 to TRBJ1-1; 7 bases match TRBD1. From germline, CDR1 is LGHNA and CDR2 YSLEER. The CDR3 is made up of 14 amino acids. J lost 5 bases, V lost 2 bases, and 5 bases had no gene match. CDR3 loop: CASSQKTGRTEAFF. The CDR3 bases are TGCGCCAGCAGCCAAAAGACAGGGCGGACTGAAGCTTTCTTT.

Turning to this clonotype: A read error is likely, as this CDR3 ends without the conserved phenylalanine or tryptophan. No DNA is shown, since the ends of the CDR3 on it are uncertain; the CDR3 is the one TCRdb lists. The chain links TRBV20-1 to TRBJ1-1; the tabulated D call, TRBD1, remains unverified against the DNA. Germline loops: CDR1 DFQATT, CDR2 SNEGSKA (reference sequence). Ends included, the CDR3 has 11 residues. CDR3 region: CSARDGPGHFI.

The chain has TRBV20-1 and TRBJ1-3; 8 bases agree with TRBD1. Trimming took 6 bases from V and 0 from J; bases not matched to a gene: 4. Germline values: CDR1 DFQATT, CDR2 SNEGSKA (reference sequence). The length of the CDR3 is 14 residues. In DNA form, the CDR3 reads TGCAGTGCAGTAGACAGGGGCTCTGGAAACACCATATATTTT. This sequence encodes CSAVDRGSGNTIYF.